The TCR beta chain described here comes from a study of T cells in Graves' hyperthyroidism and ophthalmopathy. This blood was taken when hyperthyroidism was first diagnosed, before any ophthalmopathy symptoms existed. V was trimmed by 2 bases and J by 4 bases, leaving 12 bases between them. Germline loops: CDR1 SGHRS, CDR2 YFSETQ. This CDR3 has 14 amino acids. Many counts were recorded for this clonotype. Its antigen is not known. General study results and limits: Ophthalmopathy, which appeared later, was predicted by the model a median around 6 months before onset. In the blood, most expanded thyroid clonotypes above 0.001 appeared as well.

RNA transcripts yielded amplified TCR beta CDR3 regions. Researchers ran a first-round RT-PCR on the TCR CDR3 using the HTBI primer set. Using its own MiXCR run on the multiplex PCR reads, TCRdb lists one record per CDR3 protein. The table records about 350,000 distinct CDR3 sequences, roughly 15% of them present only once. The rearrangement links TRBV5-1 to TRBJ1-2; D ambiguous. The source of this sequence is a woman younger than 45 with Graves' hyperthyroidism that later progressed to Graves' ophthalmopathy. The source material was blood. In DNA form, the CDR3 reads TGCGCCAGCAGCTTCTCGGGTGGCGGCTATGGCTACACCTTC. Amino acid sequence: CASSFSGGGYGYTF.